The 11 T cell receptor beta chains below come from one sample, sequenced in a study of cytomegalovirus exposure and HLA in healthy donors. The primer mix had 60 Vbeta and 13 Jbeta primers. The method was immunoSEQ multiplex PCR; TCRdb's version includes in-frame clones alone and lacks a portion of them. The sample consists of about 150,000 clones, 84% of them appearing once. The sample was PBMCs. The receptors come from a boy between 2 and 10 years old in good health and CMV-seronegative.

The rearrangement uses TRBV7-2 and TRBJ1-2; 7 positions agree with TRBD1. The CDR3 loop spans 14 amino acids. Germline CDR1 and CDR2: SGHTA and FQGNSA. Trimming took 5 bases from V and 4 from J; bases not matched to a gene: 7. CDR3 in amino acids: CASSREGAIYGYTF. The CDR3 DNA is TGTGCCAGCAGCCGTGAGGGGGCCATCTATGGCTACACCTTC.

The gene calls are TRBV27 and TRBJ1-1; TRBD1 aligns across 7 bases. The CDR3 is 15 amino acids. The V gene end was trimmed by 4 bases and the J gene end by 2 bases; junction bases not matched to a gene: 7. Germline CDR1 reads MNHEY; CDR2 reads SMNVEV (reference sequence). CDR3 sequence reads: CASSSSGTANTEAFF. CDR3 DNA sequence: TGTGCCAGCAGTTCATCCGGGACAGCCAACACTGAAGCTTTCTTT.

The chain employs TRBV20-1 and TRBJ2-3; tentatively, D is TRBD2 (6 bases). This CDR3 region has 11 residues. Per germline, CDR1 DFQATT and CDR2 SNEGSKA (reference sequence). V was pared by 4 bases and J by 9 bases, with 11 bases between. The DNA for the CDR3 is TGCAGTGCTACTGCGGGAAGGACGCAGTATTTT. The encoded protein is CSATAGRTQYF.

V gene TRBV10-2 combines with J gene TRBJ2-5; D perhaps matches TRBD2 (7 bases). Trimming left V 3 bases short and J 7 bases short, with 18 bases between. The CDR3 extends over 15 amino acids. Germline CDR1 reads WSHSY; CDR2 reads SAAADI. The CDR3 reads CASSDRGAGFGTQYF. CDR3 DNA sequence: TGCGCCAGCAGTGACCGGGGGGCTGGGTTCGGGACCCAGTACTTC.

The chain employs TRBV6-5 and TRBJ2-5; D uncertain. Trimming cost V 7 bases and J 5 bases, with 11 bases left between them. Per the germline V gene, CDR1 is MNHEY and CDR2 is SVGAGI. This CDR3 is built from 12 residues. CDR3 coding DNA: TGTGCCAGCACTGGGCCTGGGGAGACCCAGTACTTC. Translated, it gives CASTGPGETQYF.

The V gene is TRBV5-5, the J gene TRBJ2-3; D remains unclear. V was trimmed by 2 bases and J by 4 bases, leaving 14 bases between them. CDR3 length equals 15 residues. The germline V gene encodes CDR1 SGHKS and CDR2 YYEKEE (reference sequence). The CDR3 DNA reads TGTGCCAGCAGCTTACTTAGCTGGAAGGCAGATACGCAGTATTTT. Its translation is CASSLLSWKADTQYF.

This chain connects TRBV7-3 to TRBJ2-1; 14 bases are shared with TRBD2. V lost 4 bases to trimming and J lost 0 bases; unmatched junction nucleotides: 5. Germline V lookup: CDR1 SGHTA, CDR2 FQGTGA. The CDR3 length is 18 residues. The DNA for the CDR3 is TGTGCCAGCAGCTCCCTCGGGACTAGCGGGAGCTCCTACAATGAGCAGTTCTTC. Its translation is CASSSLGTSGSSYNEQFF.

In its sample, this clone was seen once. CDR3 loop: CASSPTGTRGEQYF. For the CDR3, the DNA is TGTGCCAGCAGTCCGACAGGGACCCGCGGCGAGCAGTACTTC. J is TRBJ2-7 and V is TRBV25-1; 7 positions match TRBD1. CDR3 length: 14 residues. V lost 5 bases to trimming and J lost 6 bases; unmatched junction nucleotides: 10. Germline CDR1 and CDR2: MGHDK and SYGVNS.

The chain couples TRBV5-4 to TRBJ1-2; D perhaps matches TRBD1 (5 bases). Germline V gives CDR1 SGHNT, CDR2 YYREEE (reference sequence). CDR3 length equals 14 residues. V gave up 1 base and J gave up 4 bases, with 11 bases separating them. The CDR3 here is CASSLRGSFYGYTF. The CDR3 nucleotides are TGTGCCAGCAGCTTGCGGGGGTCTTTCTATGGCTACACCTTC.

The J gene is TRBJ1-2, the V gene TRBV9; D possibly corresponds to TRBD1 (5 bases). The CDR3 runs 15 residues. From germline, CDR1 is SGDLS and CDR2 YYNGEE. The V and J ends lost 4 bases and 1 base respectively, with 14 bases between them. The CDR3 DNA follows: TGTGCCAGCAGCCCATTAGGAGGGGTTAACTATGGCTACACCTTC. Protein sequence: CASSPLGGVNYGYTF.

The V call is TRBV2, the J call TRBJ2-7, with TRBD1 identical over 8 bases. This CDR3 region has 14 residues. The germline V gene encodes CDR1 SNHLY and CDR2 FYNNEI. V was clipped by 4 bases and J by 3 bases; unmatched bases: 5. CDR3 coding DNA: TGTGCCAGCAGTGCGACAGGGGAAGGCTACGAGCAGTACTTC. Protein: CASSATGEGYEQYF.